Below are 28 T cell receptor beta chains sequenced from a single sample in a study of control samples from healthy donors and cancer patients. Produced via immunoSEQ multiplex PCR; TCRdb's table is partial and in-frame only. The sample has about 98,000 clones, roughly four fifths seen once. Input material: blood. Receptors were obtained from a man between 60 and 75 years old in good health.

This clone showed up just a few times. The chain joins TRBV6-6 to TRBJ2-1; D gene ambiguous. Trimming removed 7 bases from V and 7 bases from J, with 11 bases in between. Germline CDR1 and CDR2: MNHNY and SVGAGI (reference sequence). The CDR3 consists of 12 residues. The DNA of the CDR3 is TGTGCCAGCAACCAGTTCATGAATGAGCAGTTCTTC. Its protein product is CASNQFMNEQFF.

V is TRBV28 and J is TRBJ2-2, with 7 bases lining up with TRBD1. Losses at the gene ends were 0 bases for V and 5 bases for J; bases not matched to a gene: 3. Germline CDR1 MDHEN, CDR2 SYDVKM. This CDR3 has 15 amino acids. The CDR3: CASSLWGTATGELFF. The CDR3 region has the DNA TGTGCCAGCAGTTTATGGGGGACAGCAACCGGGGAGCTGTTTTTT.

Only a few counts were recorded for this clone. The sample holds other DNA sequences that translate to the same CDR3. The chain carries TRBV29-1 and TRBJ2-7, with 8 bases identical to TRBD1. Germline V CDR1 and CDR2: SQVTM, ANQGSEA. The CDR3 covers 14 residues. Unmatched junction bases numbered 6, after V lost 5 bases and J lost 0 bases. CDR3: CSVNDRGGSYEQYF. The CDR3, as DNA: TGCAGCGTTAACGACAGGGGAGGCTCCTACGAGCAGTACTTC.

The chain carries TRBV19 and TRBJ1-1, with 8 nucleotides matching TRBD1. Germline V gene data show CDR1 as LNHDA and CDR2 as SQIVND (reference sequence). V trimming: 6 bases; J trimming: 0 bases; junction bases outside the gene matches: 3. The length of the CDR3 is 14 residues. CDR3 bases: TGTGCCAGTAGGATGACAGGGGTGAACACTGAAGCTTTCTTT. It translates to CASRMTGVNTEAFF. The entire variable domain, with the rest obtained from reference TRBV19 and TRBJ1-1, is as follows: DGGITQSPKYLFRKEGQNVTLSCEQNLNHDAMYWYRQDPGQGLRLIYYSQIVNDFQKGDIAEGYSVSREKKESFPLTVTSAQKNPTAFYLCASRMTGVNTEAFFGQGTRLTVV.

This clone was counted only a few times. This chain uses TRBV3-1 (or the pseudogene TRBV3-2) with TRBJ2-3, with 8 bases that match TRBD2. After removal of 4 bases from V and 6 bases from J, the junction contained 9 bases not matched to a gene. The germline gives CDR1 LGHDT, CDR2 YNNKEL (reference sequence). CDR3 size: 15 residues. DNA of the CDR3: TGTGCCAGCAGCCTTGGACTAGCCCTTTCTGATACGCAGTATTTT. Protein: CASSLGLALSDTQYF.

The chain carries TRBV3-1 (or the pseudogene TRBV3-2) and TRBJ1-1, with D possibly TRBD1 on 6 matching bases. The germline V gene encodes CDR1 LGHDT and CDR2 YNNKEL (reference sequence). This CDR3 contains 12 residues. Trimming pared 5 bases from V and 4 bases from J, leaving 8 bases between. This CDR3 is CASSGGGTEAFF. As DNA, the CDR3 is TGTGCCAGCAGCGGAGGGGGCACTGAAGCTTTCTTT.

CDR3 region: CASSFARLNYGYTF. The CDR3, as DNA: TGCGCCAGCAGCTTCGCGAGACTCAACTATGGCTACACCTTC. The chain links TRBV5-1 to TRBJ1-2, with D hard to call. Trimming removed 2 bases at V and 2 bases at J, with 10 bases between. There are 14 residues in the CDR3. Germline V gives CDR1 SGHRS, CDR2 YFSETQ.

This sequence joins TRBV28 and TRBJ1-3; 7 bases agree with TRBD1. Germline V gives CDR1 MDHEN, CDR2 SYDVKM. The CDR3 runs 15 residues. The V gene end was trimmed by 6 bases and the J gene end by 0 bases; junction bases not matched to a gene: 5. The CDR3 DNA reads TGTGCCAGCAGCCTGAGACAGGGCTCTGGAAACACCATATATTTT. It codes for CASSLRQGSGNTIYF. The full variable domain, completed using reference TRBV28 and TRBJ1-3, is DVKVTQSSRYLVKRTGEKVFLECVQDMDHENMFWYRQDPGLGLRLIYFSYDVKMKEKGDIPEGYSVSREKKERFSLILESASTNQTSMYLCASSLRQGSGNTIYFGEGSWLTVV.

In its sample, this clone was seen a few times. The chain employs TRBV2 and TRBJ2-3; D ambiguous. This CDR3 region has 15 residues. Per the germline V gene, CDR1 is SNHLY and CDR2 is FYNNEI. Trimming cost V 3 bases and J 6 bases, with 16 bases left between them. CDR3 loop: CASSDSLGLSDTQYF. In DNA form, the CDR3 reads TGTGCCAGCAGTGATAGTTTGGGGTTATCCGATACGCAGTATTTT.

V and J are TRBV11-2 and TRBJ2-7; 8 nucleotides match TRBD2. Unmatched junction bases numbered 9, after V lost 6 bases and J lost 2 bases. The CDR3 loop spans 15 amino acids. Per the germline V gene, CDR1 is SGHAT and CDR2 is FQNNGV. DNA of the CDR3: TGTGCCAGCAGTTCCTTACGGGGGGGGGCCTACGAGCAGTACTTC. It specifies CASSSLRGGAYEQYF.

V usage is TRBV9 and J usage is TRBJ1-1, with D tentatively TRBD1 (5 bases). CDR1 is SGDLS, CDR2 YYNGEE, per germline. The CDR3 spans 13 residues. Trimming stripped 2 bases from V and 1 base from J, with 6 bases between. The CDR3 DNA is TGTGCCAGCAGCGTGGGGGAGAACACTGAAGCTTTCTTT. Amino acids: CASSVGENTEAFF. The full variable domain, in which reference TRBV9 and TRBJ1-1 provide the parts outside the CDR3, is DSGVTQTPKHLITATGQRVTLRCSPRSGDLSVYWYQQSLDQGLQFLIQYYNGEERAKGNILERFSAQQFPDLHSELNLSSLELGDSALYFCASSVGENTEAFFGQGTRLTVV.

This clone was seen a handful of times. V and J are TRBV18 and TRBJ2-3; D gene uncertain. Trimming took 5 bases from V and 2 from J, leaving 11 bases between them. The CDR3 runs 14 residues. CDR1 and CDR2 from the germline V gene are KGHSH and LQKENI. DNA of the CDR3: TGTGCCAGCTCAAGTGCTACCCTCACAGATACGCAGTATTTT. This translates into CASSSATLTDTQYF.

This chain uses TRBV5-6 with TRBJ1-5, with 7 bases that match TRBD1. CDR1 and CDR2 from the germline V gene are SGHDT and YYEEEE. The ends lost 0 bases at V and 5 bases at J; junction bases unmatched: 8. This CDR3 region has 16 residues. The CDR3 DNA follows: TGTGCCAGCAGCTTGGGACAGGGTGGTTTCGATCAGCCCCAGCATTTT. This sequence encodes CASSLGQGGFDQPQHF.

The chain employs TRBV28 and TRBJ2-6, with TRBD2 as a possible D gene (6 bases). The CDR3 has 15 residues. The V end was cut by 8 bases, the J end by 0 bases, with 11 bases between. Germline V lookup: CDR1 MDHEN, CDR2 SYDVKM. The CDR3 nucleotides read TGTGCCAGCCGGGAGTTCGGCTCTGGGGCCAACGTCCTGACTTTC. This translates into CASREFGSGANVLTF. Based on the CDR3 plus reference TRBV28 and TRBJ2-6, the full variable domain is DVKVTQSSRYLVKRTGEKVFLECVQDMDHENMFWYRQDPGLGLRLIYFSYDVKMKEKGDIPEGYSVSREKKERFSLILESASTNQTSMYLCASREFGSGANVLTFGAGSRLTVL.

This chain uses TRBV18 with TRBJ1-1; the D gene is possibly TRBD1 (5 bases). Germline assignment: CDR1 KGHSH and CDR2 LQKENI. CDR3 length: 19 amino acids. V lost 2 bases and J lost 0, with 22 bases in between. The CDR3 reads CASSPRRHSDRTMNTEAFF. The CDR3 DNA reads TGTGCCAGCTCACCAAGGCGCCACAGCGACAGAACCATGAACACTGAAGCTTTCTTT.

This clone was recorded a few times. The V call is TRBV5-4, the J call TRBJ2-5, with D perhaps matching TRBD1 or TRBD2 (6 bases each). This CDR3 region has 14 residues. The germline CDR1 and CDR2 sequences are SGHNT and YYREEE (reference sequence). The V end was cut by 1 base, the J end by 5 bases, with 12 bases between. CDR3 protein: CASSLNGGRETQYF. The CDR3 DNA follows: TGTGCCAGCAGCTTGAACGGGGGCAGGGAGACCCAGTACTTC.

The chain combines TRBV7-2 with TRBJ1-2; D is ambiguous. The CDR3 sequence is 13 residues long. The germline V gene has CDR1 SGHTA and CDR2 FQGNSA. Trimming removed 5 bases from V and 0 bases from J, with 7 bases in between. CDR3: CASSPNTNYGYTF. The CDR3 DNA is TGTGCCAGCAGCCCGAATACTAACTATGGCTACACCTTC.

The chain combines TRBV4-1 with TRBJ2-5; TRBD2 is a possible D gene (6 bases). Germline V CDR1 and CDR2: MGHRA, YSYEKL. V lost 4 bases and J lost 1, with 10 bases in between. This CDR3 comprises 14 residues. The CDR3 coding sequence is TGCGCCAGCAGCCCGGGGGAGAGCCAAGAGACCCAGTACTTC. As protein: CASSPGESQETQYF.

The V call is TRBV19, the J call TRBJ2-7, with 9 nucleotides matching TRBD1. The V and J ends lost 5 bases and 6 bases, in that order; junction bases with no gene match: 11. The germline V gene has CDR1 LNHDA and CDR2 SQIVND (reference sequence). The length of the CDR3 is 15 residues. CDR3 bases: TGTGCCAGTAGTGCGGGCGGACAGGGGCGACTCGAGCAGTACTTC. Its translation: CASSAGGQGRLEQYF. The full variable domain, its missing parts supplied by reference TRBV19 and TRBJ2-7, is DGGITQSPKYLFRKEGQNVTLSCEQNLNHDAMYWYRQDPGQGLRLIYYSQIVNDFQKGDIAEGYSVSREKKESFPLTVTSAQKNPTAFYLCASSAGGQGRLEQYFGPGTRLTVT.

This chain joins TRBV7-9 and TRBJ2-3, with D tentatively TRBD2 (6 bases). The germline V and J ends were trimmed by 3 bases and 5 bases, with 12 bases remaining between them. CDR1 is SEHNR and CDR2 is FQNEAQ in the germline V gene (reference sequence). This CDR3 has 14 amino acids. This CDR3 is CASSFASALDTQYF. In DNA form, the CDR3 reads TGTGCCAGCAGCTTTGCTAGCGCCTTAGATACGCAGTATTTT.

This clone was observed many times. The chain has TRBV3-1 (or the pseudogene TRBV3-2) and TRBJ1-4, with D perhaps TRBD1 (6 bases). Trimming shortened V by 4 bases and J by 8 bases, and 17 bases separated the two germline ends. Germline V gene data show CDR1 as LGHDT and CDR2 as YNNKEL (reference sequence). The CDR3 totals 15 residues. The chain's CDR3 is CASSLAAGAGEKLFF. CDR3 DNA sequence: TGTGCCAGCAGCCTCGCGGCAGGGGCAGGGGAAAAACTGTTTTTT.

The V and J genes are TRBV5-8 and TRBJ1-5; no clear D gene. The V gene lost 0 bases and the J gene lost 0 bases, with 7 bases spanning the gap. Looked up from germline, CDR1 is SGHTS and CDR2 is YDEGEE. This CDR3 has 15 amino acids. The CDR3 here is CASSLVGYSNQPQHF. CDR3 nucleotides: TGTGCCAGCAGCTTGGTTGGGTATAGCAATCAGCCCCAGCATTTT.

This clone was seen a few times. This chain uses TRBV19 with TRBJ1-5; D is perhaps TRBD1 (6 bases). Germline CDR1 reads LNHDA; CDR2 reads SQIVND (reference sequence). This CDR3 has 13 residues. The ends were cut back, 5 bases at V and 6 bases at J, with 11 bases in the middle. DNA of the CDR3: TGTGCCAGTAGTGGGGGGGGCGGTCAGCCCCAGCATTTT. It specifies CASSGGGGQPQHF.

This chain joins TRBV27 and TRBJ2-3; D is uncertain. Germline-derived CDR1 and CDR2 are MNHEY and SMNVEV (reference sequence). The CDR3 is 13 amino acids. The ends were cut back, 5 bases at V and 4 bases at J, with 10 bases in the middle. The CDR3 region is CASSLRYADTQYF. CDR3 nucleotides: TGTGCCAGCAGTCTGAGGTATGCAGATACGCAGTATTTT.

The chain recombines TRBV7-9 with TRBJ2-3; the match to TRBD2 covers 8 bases. The CDR3 has 17 residues. V lost 5 bases to trimming and J lost 4 bases; unmatched junction nucleotides: 14. Germline values: CDR1 SEHNR, CDR2 FQNEAQ (reference sequence). The CDR3 loop reads CASSQLVRREGSDTQYF. In DNA form, the CDR3 reads TGTGCCAGCAGCCAATTAGTCAGACGGGAGGGTTCAGATACGCAGTATTTT.

The chain couples TRBV25-1 to TRBJ1-4; tentatively, D is TRBD1 (6 bases). The ends were cut back, 5 bases at V and 8 bases at J, with 18 bases in the middle. The CDR3 is 15 amino acids. Per the germline V gene, CDR1 is MGHDK and CDR2 is SYGVNS. Here the CDR3 DNA reads TGTGCCAGCAGTAACAGGGCTGAAGCAGCCGAAAAACTGTTTTTT. It specifies CASSNRAEAAEKLFF. Full variable domain (remainder filled in from reference TRBV25-1 and TRBJ1-4): EADIYQTPRYLVIGTGKKITLECSQTMGHDKMYWYQQDPGMELHLIHYSYGVNSTEKGDLSSESTVSRIRTEHFPLTLESARPSHTSQYLCASSNRAEAAEKLFFGSGTQLSVL.

The genes are TRBV18 and TRBJ2-7, with D possibly matching TRBD1 (6 bases). V was clipped by 4 bases and J by 1 base, with 8 bases between them. In germline, CDR1 is KGHSH, CDR2 LQKENI. CDR3 length: 13 amino acids. The CDR3 region has the DNA TGTGCCAGCTCACTGGACAGATCCTACGAGCAGTACTTC. Translated: CASSLDRSYEQYF.

The chain carries TRBV3-1 (or the pseudogene TRBV3-2) and TRBJ1-1; TRBD1 aligns across 7 bases. The CDR3 is 16 residues long. The germline CDR1 and CDR2 sequences are LGHDT and YNNKEL (reference sequence). V lost 4 bases and J lost 0; bases outside the gene matches: 8. CDR3 region: CASSPTGTVMNTEAFF. CDR3 nucleotide sequence: TGTGCCAGCAGCCCTACCGGGACAGTCATGAACACTGAAGCTTTCTTT.